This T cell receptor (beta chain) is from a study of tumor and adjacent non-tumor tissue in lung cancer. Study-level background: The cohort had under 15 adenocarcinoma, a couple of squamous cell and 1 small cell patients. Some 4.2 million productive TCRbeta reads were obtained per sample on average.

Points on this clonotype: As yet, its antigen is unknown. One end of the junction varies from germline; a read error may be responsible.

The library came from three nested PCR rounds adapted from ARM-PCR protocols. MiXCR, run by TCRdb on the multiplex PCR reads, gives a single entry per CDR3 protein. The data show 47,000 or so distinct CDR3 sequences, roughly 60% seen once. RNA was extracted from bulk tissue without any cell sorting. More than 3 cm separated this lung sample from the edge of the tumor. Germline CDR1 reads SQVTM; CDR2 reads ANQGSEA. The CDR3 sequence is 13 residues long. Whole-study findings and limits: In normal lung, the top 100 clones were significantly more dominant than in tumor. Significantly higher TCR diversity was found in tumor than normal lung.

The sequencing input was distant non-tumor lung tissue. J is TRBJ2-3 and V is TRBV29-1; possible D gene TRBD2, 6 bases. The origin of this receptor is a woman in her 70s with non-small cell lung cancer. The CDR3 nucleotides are TGCAGTGTTGAAGGGAGGTATACAGATACGCAGTATTTT. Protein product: CSVEGRYTDTQYF.